This T cell receptor (beta chain) was retrieved from a study of T-cell memory formation after mild COVID-19 (dated by TCRdb to about 2021). As for the study more broadly: TCR sequence clusters from the two donors were found to be largely donor specific. T-cell clones expanding and contracting after mild COVID-19 in a couple of donors were tracked by longitudinal TCRalpha and TCRbeta repertoire sequencing. The cohort was made up of two young adult volunteers, one female and one male, who were previously healthy. The study at large found these results: Some responding clones were found in pre-infection memory, which suggests that pre-existing cross-reactive memory T cells took part in the SARS-CoV-2 response. SARS-CoV-2 specificity of the second-wave clones peaking on day 37 was not confirmed. Only two mild cases were covered in the study, and larger cohorts including severe cases with pre-infection samples were considered necessary. Contracting CD4+ clones were located mainly in the CM and EM memory subsets, whereas CD8+ clones were found to be enriched in EMRA. From day 15 to 85, contracting clones showed balanced CD4/CD8 phenotypes, whereas a second wave of clones that expanded from day 15 to 37 leaned towards CD4+.

Ficoll-Paque density gradient centrifugation was the method used to isolate PBMCs. The germline ends are 9 bases apart after V is trimmed by 0 bases and J by 2 bases. Measured from the cysteine to the phenylalanine, the CDR3 is 14 residues long. Only the CDR3 part of the read is kept: 42 bases, read in frame from the first base. CDR1 and CDR2 were assigned from the germline V gene (reference sequence) as DFQATT and SNEGSKA. The sequencer listed for this sample is Illumina NovaSeq 6000. TCRalpha and TCRbeta cDNA libraries were built by 5'RACE with constant-segment primers, adding sample barcodes and unique molecular identifiers. Trizol reagent was used to extract RNA from every sample. Libraries were amplified in two PCR steps, with a second sample barcode and Illumina TruSeq adapters added in the second step. Libraries were sequenced on an Illumina NovaSeq with 2 x 150 bp paired-end reads. Processing in the source paper ran as follows. With migec v1.2.7, reads were demultiplexed and then collapsed into UMI-guided consensus sequences. With mixcr v2.1.11, UMI consensuses were aligned to TRA and TRB V and J templates and assembled into clonotypes. A clonotype was counted as expanded or contracted only if both edgeR and NoisET called the change significant, with noise models trained on biological replicates. For edgeR calls, a false discovery rate-adjusted p below 0.01 and a log2 fold-change threshold of 1 were applied. As an exploratory analysis of dynamics, max-normalized trajectories of the 1000 most abundant clonotypes were examined by PCA with hierarchical clustering. The CD4 or CD8 phenotype of responding clones was assigned using the separately sequenced CD4+ and CD8+ repertoires. TCRdb reprocessing: public reads trimmed at Q25 with fastp, clones called with MiXCR, in-frame beta chains kept. Under each unique CDR3 protein, matching rows form one entry showing the most common genes and DNA. These V and J calls rely on TCRdb rather than the paper's analysis. This sample gives about 150,000 distinct CDR3 sequences in total; approximately 14% of them show up just once. Of the sample, around an eighth is held by the ten largest clones.

In the case of this clonotype: It lacks a known antigen. Base-call qualities are not available, and no considerably larger clone is one nucleotide away.

This receptor was identified in an adult woman who had mild COVID-19 (a few samples of this study predate the infection). The sample titles of this study are shuffled in the database, so cell type and time point are left out; the donor was told from shared clones. Sequencing was carried out using PBMCs or a T cell subset sorted from them (not recorded which). Recombination connected TRBV20-1 to TRBJ2-3, with a weak D call of TRBD1 (6 bases match). The nucleotide sequence reads as follows: TGCAGTGCTAGAGATGAGGGGGACACAGATACGCAGTATTTT. This translates into CSARDEGDTDTQYF.